This T cell receptor (beta chain) was sequenced in a study of cytomegalovirus exposure and HLA in healthy donors. 60 Vbeta and 13 Jbeta primers were used in PCR. The data were produced by immunoSEQ multiplex PCR, yet TCRdb's version contains in-frame clones alone and is incomplete. The sample consists of 83,000 or so clones, around 75% of them appearing once. The germline V gene encodes CDR1 SNHLY and CDR2 FYNNEI. This CDR3 contains 14 residues. V lost 10 bases, J lost 4 bases, and 9 bases stayed unmatched. Sequenced sample: PBMCs. The V gene is TRBV2, the J gene TRBJ2-5; 10 bases agree with TRBD2. The receptor was isolated from a woman aged 40 to 55 in good health and CMV-seropositive. The CDR3 DNA sequence: TGTGCCACGCAAAGCGGGAGGGCCCGAGAGACCCAGTACTTC. As protein: CATQSGRARETQYF.